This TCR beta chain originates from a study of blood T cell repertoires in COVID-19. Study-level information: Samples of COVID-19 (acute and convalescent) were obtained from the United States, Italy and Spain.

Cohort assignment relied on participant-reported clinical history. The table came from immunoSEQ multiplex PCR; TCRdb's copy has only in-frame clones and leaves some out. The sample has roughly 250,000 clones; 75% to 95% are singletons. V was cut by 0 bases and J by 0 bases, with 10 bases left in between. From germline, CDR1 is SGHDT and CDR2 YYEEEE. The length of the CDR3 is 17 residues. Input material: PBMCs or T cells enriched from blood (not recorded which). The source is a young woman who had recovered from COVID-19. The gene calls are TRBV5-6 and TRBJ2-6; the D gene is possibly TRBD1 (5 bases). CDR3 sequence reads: CASSLAPQGSGANVLTF. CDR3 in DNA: TGTGCCAGCAGCTTGGCTCCTCAGGGCTCTGGGGCCAACGTCCTGACTTTC.